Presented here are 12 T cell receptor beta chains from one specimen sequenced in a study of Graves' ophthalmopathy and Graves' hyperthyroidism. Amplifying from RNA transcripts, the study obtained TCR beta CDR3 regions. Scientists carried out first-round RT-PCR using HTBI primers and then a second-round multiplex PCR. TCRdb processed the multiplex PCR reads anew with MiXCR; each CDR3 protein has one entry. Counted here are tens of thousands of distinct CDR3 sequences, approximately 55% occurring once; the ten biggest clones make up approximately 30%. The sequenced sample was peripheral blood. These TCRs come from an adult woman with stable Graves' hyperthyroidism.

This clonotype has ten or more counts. The CDR3 nucleotides read TGTGCCAGCAGTTTGGGGGGCATTAGTTCACCCCTCCACTTT. This codes for CASSLGGISSPLHF. The chain uses TRBV27 and TRBJ1-6, with D possibly TRBD1 on 6 matching bases. CDR3 length: 14 amino acids. Looked up from germline, CDR1 is MNHEY and CDR2 is SMNVEV (reference sequence). Trimming removed 3 bases at V and 9 bases at J, with 12 bases between.

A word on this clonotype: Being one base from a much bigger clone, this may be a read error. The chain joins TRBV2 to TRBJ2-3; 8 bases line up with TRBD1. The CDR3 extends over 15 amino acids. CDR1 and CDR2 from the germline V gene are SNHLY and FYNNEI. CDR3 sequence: CAGSLEGQGTDTQYF. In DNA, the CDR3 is TGTGCCGGCAGTTTGGAGGGACAGGGCACAGATACGCAGTATTTT. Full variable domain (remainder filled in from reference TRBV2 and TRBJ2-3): EPEVTQTPSHQVTQMGQEVILRCVPISNHLYFYWYRQILGQKVEFLVSFYNNEISEKSEIFDDQFSVERPDGSNFTLKIRSTKLEDSAMYFCAGSLEGQGTDTQYFGPGTRLTVL.

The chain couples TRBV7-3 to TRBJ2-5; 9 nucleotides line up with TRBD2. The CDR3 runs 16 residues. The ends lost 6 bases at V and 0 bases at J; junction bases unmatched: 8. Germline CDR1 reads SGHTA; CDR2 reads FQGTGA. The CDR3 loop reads CASSRTSAYYQETQYF. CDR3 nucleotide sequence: TGTGCCAGCAGTCGGACTAGCGCTTACTACCAAGAGACCCAGTACTTC.

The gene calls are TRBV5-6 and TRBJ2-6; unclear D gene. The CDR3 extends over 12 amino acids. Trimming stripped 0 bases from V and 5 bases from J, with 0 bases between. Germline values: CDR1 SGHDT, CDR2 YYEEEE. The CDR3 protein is CASSLGANVLTF. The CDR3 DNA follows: TGTGCCAGCAGCTTGGGGGCCAACGTCCTGACTTTC.

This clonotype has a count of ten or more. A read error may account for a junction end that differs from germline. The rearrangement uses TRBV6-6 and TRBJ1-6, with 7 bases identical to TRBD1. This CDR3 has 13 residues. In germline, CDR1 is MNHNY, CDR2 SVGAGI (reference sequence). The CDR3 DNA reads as TGTGCCAGCAGTTACGCAAATCGGGACAGTAGGATCTTT. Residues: CASSYANRDSRIF.

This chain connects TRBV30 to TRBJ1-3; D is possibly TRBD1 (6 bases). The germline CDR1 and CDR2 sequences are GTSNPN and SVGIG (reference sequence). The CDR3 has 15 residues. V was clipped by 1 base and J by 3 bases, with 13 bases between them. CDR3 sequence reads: CAWSAQGRHGNTIYF. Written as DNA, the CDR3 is TGTGCCTGGAGTGCTCAGGGGAGGCATGGAAACACCATATATTTT.

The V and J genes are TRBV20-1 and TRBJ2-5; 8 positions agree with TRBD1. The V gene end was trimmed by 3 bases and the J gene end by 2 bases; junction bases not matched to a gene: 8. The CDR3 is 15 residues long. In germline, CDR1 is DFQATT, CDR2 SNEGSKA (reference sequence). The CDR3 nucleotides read TGCAGTGCTAGGCCGGGACAGGAGGGGCAAGAGACCCAGTACTTC. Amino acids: CSARPGQEGQETQYF.

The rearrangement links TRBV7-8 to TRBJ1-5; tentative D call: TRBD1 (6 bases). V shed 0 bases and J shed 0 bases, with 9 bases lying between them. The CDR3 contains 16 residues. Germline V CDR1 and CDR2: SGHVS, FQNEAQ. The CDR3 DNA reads TGTGCCAGCAGCTTAGCGACAGGACTTAGCAATCAGCCCCAGCATTTT. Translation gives CASSLATGLSNQPQHF.

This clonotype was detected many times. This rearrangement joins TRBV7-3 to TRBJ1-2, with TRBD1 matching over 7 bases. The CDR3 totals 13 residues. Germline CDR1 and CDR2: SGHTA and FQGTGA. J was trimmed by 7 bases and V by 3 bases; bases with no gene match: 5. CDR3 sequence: CASSFDRESGYTF. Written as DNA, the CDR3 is TGTGCCAGCAGCTTCGACAGGGAGAGTGGCTACACCTTC.

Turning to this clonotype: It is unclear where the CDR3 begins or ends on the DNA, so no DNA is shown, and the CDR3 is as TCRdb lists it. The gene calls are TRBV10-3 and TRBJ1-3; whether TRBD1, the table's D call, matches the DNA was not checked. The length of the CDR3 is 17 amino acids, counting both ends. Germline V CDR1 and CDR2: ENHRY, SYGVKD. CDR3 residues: CAISETALLFGQGTIYF.

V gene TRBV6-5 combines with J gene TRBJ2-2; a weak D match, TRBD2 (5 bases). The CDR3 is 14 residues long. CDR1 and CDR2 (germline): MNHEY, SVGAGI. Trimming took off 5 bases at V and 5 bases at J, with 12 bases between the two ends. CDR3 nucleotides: TGTGCCAGCAGTGGCGGACTGGGAACCGGGGAGCTGTTTTTT. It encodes CASSGGLGTGELFF.

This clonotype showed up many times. CDR3 loop: CASSPPGGTNTEAFF. The CDR3, as DNA: TGTGCCAGCAGCCCCCCAGGAGGGACGAACACTGAAGCTTTCTTT. This chain uses TRBV6-2 or TRBV6-3 with TRBJ1-1, with TRBD1 as a possible D gene (5 bases). V gave up 6 bases and J gave up 1 base, with 15 bases separating them. This CDR3 comprises 15 residues. The germline gives CDR1 MNHEY, CDR2 SVGEGT.